Below are 7 T cell receptor beta chains sequenced from a single sample in a study of blood T cell repertoires in COVID-19. Sequencing was performed with immunoSEQ multiplex PCR; in TCRdb, only in-frame clones are kept and a portion is missing. The repertoire holds roughly 100,000 clones, around 90% seen once, with around 5.8% in the top ten. The sequencing input was peripheral blood. The receptors come from a human donor in a cohort sampled during active COVID-19.

This clone appeared a few times. This chain connects TRBV5-1 to TRBJ1-6; D is unresolved. CDR3 size: 14 residues. V was shortened by 0 bases and J by 6 bases, with 7 bases between the two germline ends. Per germline, CDR1 SGHRS and CDR2 YFSETQ. The CDR3 loop is CASSLGQINSPLHF. Here the CDR3 DNA reads TGCGCCAGCAGCTTGGGGCAGATTAATTCACCCCTCCACTTT. The full variable domain, with the rest looked up from reference TRBV5-1 and TRBJ1-6, is KAGVTQTPRYLIKTRGQQVTLSCSPISGHRSVSWYQQTPGQGLQFLFEYFSETQRNKGNFPGRFSGRQFSNSRSEMNVSTLELGDSALYLCASSLGQINSPLHFGNGTRLTVT.

The V and J genes are TRBV19 and TRBJ2-7, with 9 bases matching TRBD2. Germline trimming cut 3 bases from V and 3 bases from J; bases unmatched to any gene: 6. Germline V lookup: CDR1 LNHDA, CDR2 SQIVND (reference sequence). The CDR3 contains 15 residues. CDR3 in amino acids: CASSIYGTSYYEQYF. The DNA for the CDR3 is TGTGCCAGTAGTATTTACGGGACTAGCTACTACGAGCAGTACTTC.

The chain couples TRBV4-3 to TRBJ1-2; 10 bases agree with TRBD1. Germline lookup yields CDR1 LGHNA and CDR2 YSLEER. The length of the CDR3 is 15 residues. With V trimmed by 3 bases and J by 2 bases, 3 bases remained unmatched. This CDR3 is CASSQGTGANYGYTF. CDR3 nucleotides: TGCGCCAGCAGCCAGGGGACAGGGGCAAACTATGGCTACACCTTC.

The chain carries TRBV28 and TRBJ2-3; possibly TRBD1 for D (8 bases). Germline CDR1 MDHEN, CDR2 SYDVKM. V lost 0 bases, J lost 3 bases, and 19 bases lay in between. CDR3 length: 18 amino acids. CDR3 sequence (DNA): TGTGCCAGCAGTTTATGGGGAGGGCAACAGGGGGTAACAGATACGCAGTATTTT. The encoded protein is CASSLWGGQQGVTDTQYF. Supplemented by reference TRBV28 and TRBJ2-3, the full variable domain reads DVKVTQSSRYLVKRTGEKVFLECVQDMDHENMFWYRQDPGLGLRLIYFSYDVKMKEKGDIPEGYSVSREKKERFSLILESASTNQTSMYLCASSLWGGQQGVTDTQYFGPGTRLTVL.

The chain joins TRBV19 to TRBJ2-1, with D maybe TRBD1 (6 bases). Deletions cut 3 bases from V and 6 bases from J, with 9 bases between. The CDR3 length is 13 residues. Germline CDR1 LNHDA, CDR2 SQIVND (reference sequence). The CDR3 loop is CASSITQGNEQFF. The CDR3 DNA reads as TGTGCCAGTAGTATCACACAGGGCAATGAGCAGTTCTTC.

J is TRBJ2-7 and V is TRBV5-4; TRBD2 matches at 8 bases. This CDR3 has 17 residues. The germline V gene has CDR1 SGHNT and CDR2 YYREEE (reference sequence). With 0 bases clipped from V and 4 bases from J, the junction kept 12 bases outside the gene matches. The CDR3 region is CASSLGAGGLLGYEQYF. The CDR3 DNA reads as TGTGCCAGCAGCTTGGGGGCGGGGGGCCTACTCGGATACGAGCAGTACTTC.

The chain recombines TRBV19 with TRBJ1-1, with unresolved D. V dropped 5 bases and J dropped 7 bases, with 14 bases sitting between them. The V gene's germline CDR1 is LNHDA and CDR2 SQIVND (reference sequence). CDR3 length: 13 residues. The CDR3 protein is CASSAYPGREAFF. The CDR3 DNA reads TGTGCCAGTAGTGCCTACCCTGGGCGTGAAGCTTTCTTT.